This record looks at one T cell receptor (beta chain) sequence and its context. This specimen comes from a study of cytomegalovirus exposure and HLA in healthy donors. Overall study: Early on, a data release was issued that held 80 million to 90 million unique TCRs from HLA-typed donors.

The V segment lost 2 bases and the J segment 3 bases; nucleotides outside the gene matches: 5. Germline assignment: CDR1 MNHEY and CDR2 SVGAGI. The CDR3 spans 16 residues. PCR involved 60 Vbeta and 13 Jbeta primers. The method was immunoSEQ multiplex PCR; TCRdb's version includes in-frame clones alone and lacks a portion of them. This table holds more than 150,000 clones, 70% to 85% found once. This chain joins TRBV6-5 and TRBJ2-2; 8 bases align to TRBD2. The sample taken for sequencing was PBMCs. This TCR was sampled from a woman in her forties or fifties in good health and CMV-seropositive. The CDR3 coding sequence is TGTGCCAGCAGTTACGGCGGGGGGACGTACACCGGGGAGCTGTTTTTT. It codes for CASSYGGGTYTGELFF.